The clone carrying this T cell receptor (beta chain) was detected only a few times. Its target is not known. The library targeted TCRbeta and was prepared with unique molecular identifiers. TCRdb reprocessed the PCR reads with MiXCR, giving one entry per CDR3 protein. Here the sample spans approximately 430,000 distinct CDR3 sequences, about 16% being singletons. This specimen comes from a study of T-cell reconstitution after alpha-beta-depleted transplantation in children. Study outcomes and limitations: At day 60, the high TCRbeta diversity found in some patients originated from recipient T cells and thymic progenitors that had survived. Diversity and T-cell counts at one year after transplant derived mostly from new T cells. Reported findings indicate that, about two months after transplant, alpha-beta T cells came from several hundred expanded clones, which were derived from non-depleted graft cells.

This receptor was taken from a boy in the first two years of life who had a stem cell transplant for Wiskott-Aldrich syndrome, so the T cells may come from the graft donor. The sample consisted of PBMCs, mostly from graft donor cells, taken 360 days after TCRalphabeta/CD19-depleted stem cell transplant.

CDR3 bases: TGCAGTGCTAGAGGAAAACAGGGGCTCTATGGCTACACCTTC. Encoded protein: CSARGKQGLYGYTF. The rearrangement links TRBV20-1 to TRBJ1-2; 7 nucleotides align to TRBD1. The CDR3 has 14 amino acids. The V gene's germline CDR1 is DFQATT and CDR2 SNEGSKA (reference sequence). Trimming at V came to 1 base and at J to 4 bases, leaving 6 bases not matched to a gene.